This T cell receptor (beta chain) stems from a study of T cells in Graves' hyperthyroidism and ophthalmopathy. These patients, aged 18 to 65, had recently diagnosed hyperthyroidism lasting under 2 months. Around 10 ml fresh peripheral blood yielded the PBMCs. The CDR3 consists of 14 residues. Trimming shortened V by 3 bases and J by 4 bases, and 12 bases separated the two germline ends. Germline values: CDR1 LNHNV, CDR2 YYDKDF (reference sequence). As concerns this clonotype: No antigen is known for it.

Study-wide points: Ophthalmopathy was model-predicted a median around 6.7 months pre-onset.

Amplified TCR beta CDR3 regions derived from RNA transcripts. The HTBI set primed first-round TCR CDR3 RT-PCR. TCRdb reprocessed the multiplex PCR reads via MiXCR and lists one record per CDR3 protein. The sample holds about 92,000 distinct CDR3 sequences, under 65% seen once. The material sequenced was blood. J is TRBJ2-5 and V is TRBV15, with TRBD2 as a possible D gene (6 bases). The sequence was collected from a woman aged 40 to 55 with Graves' hyperthyroidism. The DNA for the CDR3 is TGTGCCACCAGCAGTGCTGCCGGGGGAGAGACCCAGTACTTC. This codes for CATSSAAGGETQYF.